The text below deals with one TCR beta chain. The sample is drawn from a study of cytomegalovirus exposure and HLA in healthy donors. The PCR had 60 Vbeta and 13 Jbeta primers. TCRdb's copy holds only in-frame clones and misses some; the assay was immunoSEQ multiplex PCR. The sample lists about 160,000 clones; roughly four fifths were seen once. The CDR3 has 16 residues. Deletions cut 0 bases from V and 11 bases from J, with 19 bases between. Germline assignment: CDR1 SGHVS and CDR2 FQNEAQ. The specimen was PBMCs. The receptor was derived from a man between 18 and 29 years old in good health and CMV-seronegative. The rearrangement joins TRBV7-8 to TRBJ1-4, with a possible D match to TRBD1 (6 bases). This CDR3 is CASSLARQVTNTKLFF. The CDR3 region has the DNA TGTGCCAGCAGCTTAGCTCGACAGGTGACTAATACGAAACTGTTTTTT. The complete variable domain, with remaining parts taken from reference TRBV7-8 and TRBJ1-4, reads GAGVSQSPRYKVAKRGQDVALRCDPISGHVSLFWYQQALGQGPEFLTYFQNEAQLDKSGLPSDRFFAERPEGSVSTLKIQRTQQEDSAVYLCASSLARQVTNTKLFFGSGTQLSVL.